This TCR beta chain was documented in a study of Ad26.COV2.S vaccination and SARS-CoV-2 variants. Indicated treatment: 15 to 20 received Ad26.COV2.S at low or high dose, single or two shots; five or six received placebo; per-sample allocation not given. Sample collection was performed on day 63 after the first vaccine or placebo injection. Germline V CDR1 and CDR2: SGHRS, YFSETQ. This CDR3 region has 14 residues. V dropped 7 bases and J dropped 1 base, with 11 bases sitting between them. Only one count was recorded for this clone. Assay used: immunoSEQ multiplex PCR; TCRdb lists only in-frame clones, some missing. The sample has a few hundred thousand clones, roughly 90% seen once.

The chain joins TRBV5-1 to TRBJ2-2, with D maybe TRBD2 (5 bases). The sample here was peripheral blood, taken in a trial of Ad26.COV2.S vaccine versus placebo. This clonotype originated in a person aged 18-65 years who received the Ad26.COV2.S COVID-19 vaccine or a placebo. The CDR3, as DNA: TGCGCCAGCCAGAAAAGCGGGAACACCGGGGAGCTGTTTTTT. This sequence encodes CASQKSGNTGELFF.